The 18 T cell receptor beta chains below were found in one sample sequenced in a study of cytomegalovirus exposure and HLA in healthy donors. Sequencing used immunoSEQ multiplex PCR; TCRdb keeps in-frame clones, though not all of them. The profile shows 250,000 to 350,000 clones, 86% of them singletons. The sample comprised PBMCs. The receptors shown here come from a woman aged 18-29 years in good health and CMV-seronegative.

The V and J genes are TRBV5-1 and TRBJ1-4; perhaps TRBD1 as D (6 bases). Trimming removed 1 base at V and 8 bases at J, with 12 bases between. The length of the CDR3 is 14 residues. Germline V lookup: CDR1 SGHRS, CDR2 YFSETQ. CDR3 in amino acids: CASSLRGAEEKLFF. For the CDR3, the DNA is TGCGCCAGCAGCTTGCGGGGGGCGGAGGAAAAACTGTTTTTT. The full variable domain, rest sourced from reference TRBV5-1 and TRBJ1-4, is KAGVTQTPRYLIKTRGQQVTLSCSPISGHRSVSWYQQTPGQGLQFLFEYFSETQRNKGNFPGRFSGRQFSNSRSEMNVSTLELGDSALYLCASSLRGAEEKLFFGSGTQLSVL.

This chain connects TRBV6-1 to TRBJ2-7; D gene uncertain. This CDR3 has 12 amino acids. Germline-derived CDR1 and CDR2 are MNHNS and SASEGT. V was shortened by 5 bases and J by 6 bases, with 11 bases between the two germline ends. This CDR3 is CASSPLNSEQYF. CDR3 coding DNA: TGTGCCAGCAGTCCCCTCAACTCCGAGCAGTACTTC.

V gene TRBV5-1 combines with J gene TRBJ2-1; possible D gene TRBD2, 6 bases. The germline V gene encodes CDR1 SGHRS and CDR2 YFSETQ. The CDR3 length is 16 residues. V lost 4 bases, J lost 10 bases, and 24 bases lay in between. This CDR3 reads CASSPIVGAGSGEQFF. The CDR3 nucleotides read TGCGCCAGCAGCCCGATCGTTGGGGCGGGATCGGGCGAGCAGTTCTTC.

This sequence joins TRBV27 and TRBJ1-4; 7 nucleotides agree with TRBD1. Germline CDR1 MNHEY, CDR2 SMNVEV (reference sequence). CDR3 length: 14 residues. V lost 5 bases, J lost 8 bases, and 8 bases stayed unmatched. CDR3 sequence reads: CASSTRQGGEKLFF. In DNA, the CDR3 is TGTGCCAGCAGTACCCGACAGGGAGGCGAAAAACTGTTTTTT.

The chain carries TRBV19 and TRBJ2-2; 8 nucleotides match TRBD2. Per the germline V gene, CDR1 is LNHDA and CDR2 is SQIVND (reference sequence). V shed 8 bases, J shed 7 bases, and the junction held 12 bases outside the gene matches. The CDR3 spans 15 residues. The CDR3 coding sequence is TGTGCCAGTTCCAGGACTAGCCGGACGGGCGGGGAGCTGTTTTTT. Its translation is CASSRTSRTGGELFF. The variable domain in full, completed from reference TRBV19 and TRBJ2-2, reads DGGITQSPKYLFRKEGQNVTLSCEQNLNHDAMYWYRQDPGQGLRLIYYSQIVNDFQKGDIAEGYSVSREKKESFPLTVTSAQKNPTAFYLCASSRTSRTGGELFFGEGSRLTVL.

This sequence joins TRBV27 and TRBJ2-7; 8 bases are a match to TRBD1. The germline V gene has CDR1 MNHEY and CDR2 SMNVEV (reference sequence). Trimming took 6 bases from V and 0 from J; bases not matched to a gene: 4. This CDR3 spans 14 amino acids. In DNA form, the CDR3 reads TGTGCCAGCAGCCGGGACAGGAACTCCTACGAGCAGTACTTC. Protein: CASSRDRNSYEQYF.

The chain employs TRBV4-1 and TRBJ2-5; D possibly corresponds to TRBD2 (6 bases). The germline V gene has CDR1 MGHRA and CDR2 YSYEKL. Trimming removed 4 bases at V and 0 bases at J, with 24 bases between. CDR3 length: 19 amino acids. DNA of the CDR3: TGCGCCAGCAGCCGCTTCCGCGGGAAGGGTCCAGGCAACCAAGAGACCCAGTACTTC. Translated, it gives CASSRFRGKGPGNQETQYF.

V usage is TRBV5-1 and J usage is TRBJ2-7; 15 nucleotides align to TRBD2. The CDR3 runs 18 residues. CDR1 is SGHRS, CDR2 YFSETQ, per germline. Trimming at V came to 3 bases and at J to 5 bases, leaving 12 bases not matched to a gene. The CDR3 reads CASSSPRTSGRVMDEQYF. CDR3 in DNA: TGCGCCAGCAGCTCCCCCCGGACTAGCGGGAGGGTTATGGACGAGCAGTACTTC.

V and J are TRBV7-2 and TRBJ1-2; 10 nucleotides line up with TRBD1. Trimming at V came to 4 bases and at J to 7 bases, leaving 15 bases not matched to a gene. Germline CDR1 reads SGHTA; CDR2 reads FQGNSA. The length of the CDR3 is 17 residues. This CDR3 reads CASSYGPGQGNSRGYTF. Written as DNA, the CDR3 is TGTGCCAGCAGCTACGGACCGGGACAGGGGAACTCGCGTGGCTACACCTTC.

The CDR3: CSGWDTLKGEQYF. In DNA, the CDR3 is TGCAGCGGATGGGACACTCTCAAGGGCGAGCAGTACTTC. The rearrangement joins TRBV29-1 to TRBJ2-7; tentative D call: TRBD1 (6 bases). The V and J ends lost 7 bases and 6 bases respectively, with 19 bases between them. CDR3 size: 13 residues. The germline V gene encodes CDR1 SQVTM and CDR2 ANQGSEA.

This rearrangement joins TRBV7-2 to TRBJ2-2; 13 bases are shared with TRBD2. J lost 6 bases, V lost 2 bases, and 6 bases had no gene match. CDR1 SGHTA and CDR2 FQGNSA come from the germline V gene. The CDR3 length is 17 residues. The CDR3 nucleotides are TGTGCCAGCAGCTTATTCGTGGGACTAGCGGGGTCCGGGGAGCTGTTTTTT. Protein sequence: CASSLFVGLAGSGELFF.

The chain couples TRBV2 to TRBJ1-2; no reliable D call. Trimming took off 7 bases at V and 4 bases at J, with 10 bases between the two ends. The germline V gene encodes CDR1 SNHLY and CDR2 FYNNEI. The CDR3 loop spans 12 amino acids. Here the CDR3 reads CASTLLLYGYTF. Written as DNA, the CDR3 is TGTGCCAGCACCCTTCTTCTCTATGGCTACACCTTC.

This clone came up a few times. The gene calls are TRBV4-3 and TRBJ1-1; a weak D match, TRBD1 (5 bases). The CDR3 is made up of 14 amino acids. Trimming stripped 5 bases from V and 4 bases from J, with 14 bases between. Germline CDR1 and CDR2: LGHNA and YSLEER. CDR3 nucleotide sequence: TGCGCCAGCAGCGAAAGTTCCGGGGGCACTGAAGCTTTCTTT. This encodes CASSESSGGTEAFF.

This chain uses TRBV5-4 with TRBJ2-7; 9 positions match TRBD2. With V trimmed by 4 bases and J by 5 bases, 10 bases remained unmatched. Germline-derived CDR1 and CDR2 are SGHNT and YYREEE (reference sequence). The CDR3 runs 15 residues. The CDR3 loop reads CASSGLSGSRNEQYF. The CDR3 nucleotides are TGTGCCAGCAGCGGTCTTAGCGGGAGTCGCAACGAGCAGTACTTC.

CDR3 nucleotide sequence: TGTGCCAGCAGTCCATTCTCCTACGAGCAGTACTTC. It encodes CASSPFSYEQYF. The rearrangement links TRBV28 to TRBJ2-7; no definite D call. V was pared by 5 bases and J by 0 bases, with 5 bases between. The CDR3 is made up of 12 amino acids. Germline V gives CDR1 MDHEN, CDR2 SYDVKM.

The genes are TRBV13 and TRBJ2-1, with 11 positions matching TRBD2. This CDR3 contains 15 residues. Germline V CDR1 and CDR2: PRHDT, FYEKMQ (reference sequence). The J segment lost 5 bases and the V segment lost 4 bases, leaving 4 bases of the junction unmatched. CDR3 bases: TGTGCCAGCAGCTCCCCGACTAGCGGGGACAATGAGCAGTTCTTC. It codes for CASSSPTSGDNEQFF.

The rearrangement joins TRBV27 to TRBJ1-2; weak D call: TRBD1 (6 bases). In germline, CDR1 is MNHEY, CDR2 SMNVEV (reference sequence). V lost 8 bases and J 4 bases, leaving 14 bases between the germline ends. The CDR3 contains 13 residues. The CDR3 sequence: CASGVQGSYGYTF. CDR3 bases: TGTGCCAGCGGAGTACAGGGCTCCTATGGCTACACCTTC.

The chain employs TRBV4-3 and TRBJ2-1; 9 bases line up with TRBD2. The germline gives CDR1 LGHNA, CDR2 YSLEER. V lost 0 bases to trimming and J lost 10 bases; unmatched junction nucleotides: 19. There are 19 residues in the CDR3. CDR3 amino acids: CASSQDKASERAGGREQFF. The CDR3, as DNA: TGCGCCAGCAGCCAAGATAAGGCGAGTGAACGAGCGGGAGGCCGGGAGCAGTTCTTC.